These T cell receptor beta chains were read from a single sample in a study of blood T cell repertoires in COVID-19. Measured with immunoSEQ multiplex PCR; TCRdb has only the in-frame clones, and not every one. The sample consists of 59,000 or so clones, 82% of them appearing once. Sequenced input: peripheral blood. The receptors here all came from a human donor in a cohort sampled during active COVID-19. CDR3s include the opening cysteine and the closing phenylalanine or tryptophan. D genes are given only for firm matches. The size of a clone is reported for some rows only, either as once, few or many, or as a class for expanded clones.

length,size,D,J,V,CDR3,DNA
15,.,TRBD2,TRBJ2-3,TRBV6-5,CASSYYRGGTDTQYF,TGTGCCAGCAGTTACTACCGGGGGGGCACAGATACGCAGTATTTT
15,.,.,TRBJ2-5,TRBV6-5,CATRGGGRAQETQYF,TGTGCCACCAGAGGGGGGGGGCGCGCCCAAGAGACCCAGTACTTC
12,.,.,TRBJ1-1,TRBV28,CASSFPTGRAFF,TGTGCCAGCAGTTTCCCAACAGGAAGGGCTTTCTTT
15,.,.,TRBJ2-2,TRBV5-1,CASSSRTTDTGELFF,TGCGCCAGCAGTTCACGTACTACCGACACCGGGGAGCTGTTTTTT
17,.,.,TRBJ1-6,TRBV4-1,CASSHSPGVSYNSPLHF,TGCGCCAGCAGCCACTCGCCCGGGGTCTCCTATAATTCACCCCTCCACTTT
14,.,.,TRBJ2-7,TRBV5-6,CASSLAGQSYEQYF,TGTGCCAGCAGCTTGGCTGGACAGAGCTACGAGCAGTACTTC
14,.,.,TRBJ2-1,TRBV11-3,CASSSGQGFDPQFF,TGTGCCAGCAGCTCCGGACAAGGGTTTGATCCGCAGTTCTTC
17,.,TRBD2,TRBJ2-3,TRBV3-1/TRBV3-2,CASSQDRGGGLRDTQYF,TGTGCCAGCAGCCAAGATAGAGGCGGGGGACTCCGGGATACGCAGTATTTT
15,.,.,TRBJ2-3,TRBV5-6,CASSLSRELSDTQYF,TGTGCCAGCAGCTTGTCCAGGGAACTATCAGATACGCAGTATTTT
13,.,.,TRBJ2-3,TRBV9,CASSAAPRVSQYF,TGTGCCAGCAGCGCCGCTCCCAGGGTATCGCAGTATTTT
19,once,.,TRBJ1-4,TRBV4-2,CASSQDPDGAGGLNEKLFF,TGTGCCAGCAGCCAAGATCCGGACGGCGCGGGTGGGCTAAATGAAAAACTGTTTTTT
14,few,.,TRBJ1-2,TRBV6-4,CASSSGQGNYGYTF,TGTGCCAGCAGTAGTGGTCAGGGGAACTATGGCTACACCTTC
12,.,.,TRBJ2-1,TRBV19,CASSPADNEQFF,TGTGCCAGTAGCCCCGCGGACAATGAGCAGTTCTTC
15,.,.,TRBJ1-2,TRBV5-4,CASSSRARGLDGYTF,TGTGCCAGCAGCTCAAGGGCGCGGGGTCTGGATGGCTACACCTTC
14,.,.,TRBJ2-5,TRBV6-5,CASSYNGLRETQYF,TGTGCCAGCAGTTACAATGGACTCCGAGAGACCCAGTACTTC
13,.,.,TRBJ2-5,TRBV6-5,CASSSPIQETQYF,TGTGCCAGCAGTTCCCCAATCCAAGAGACCCAGTACTTC
13,.,.,TRBJ1-5,TRBV28,CASSLIVIGPQHF,TGTGCCAGCAGTTTGATCGTAATCGGGCCCCAGCATTTT
13,.,.,TRBJ2-7,TRBV19,CASSIQQGYEQYF,TGTGCCAGTAGTATCCAACAGGGCTACGAGCAGTACTTC
14,.,TRBD1,TRBJ1-6,TRBV19,CASSTTGGNSPLHF,TGTGCCAGTAGCACGACAGGGGGTAATTCACCCCTCCACTTT
14,.,.,TRBJ1-5,TRBV7-9,CASSLSSGDQPQHF,TGTGCCAGCAGCCTTTCCTCGGGTGATCAGCCCCAGCATTTT
17,.,.,TRBJ1-3,TRBV5-1,CASSWGRRDGPGNTIYF,TGCGCCAGCAGCTGGGGTCGGCGGGACGGACCTGGAAACACCATATATTTT
19,once,TRBD2,TRBJ2-3,TRBV2,CASSLKGLAGGGATDTQYF,TGTGCCAGCAGTCTGAAGGGACTAGCGGGCGGGGGGGCCACAGATACGCAGTATTTT
14,once,.,TRBJ1-3,TRBV10-2,CASTLRDSGNTIYF,TGCGCCAGCACTCTACGGGACTCTGGAAACACCATATATTTT
13,.,.,TRBJ2-1,TRBV6-5,CASSPTSRDEQFF,TGTGCCAGCAGCCCGACTAGTAGGGATGAGCAGTTCTTC
13,.,.,TRBJ2-1,TRBV4-2,CASSQNRWNEQFF,TGTGCCAGCAGCCAAAACAGGTGGAATGAGCAGTTCTTC
19,.,TRBD2,TRBJ2-2,TRBV6-2/TRBV6-3,CASSYSQRWLAGYTGELFF,TGTGCCAGCAGTTATTCCCAGCGGTGGCTAGCGGGTTACACCGGGGAGCTGTTTTTT
15,.,TRBD1,TRBJ1-1,TRBV7-6,CASSKSTGSRTEAFF,TGTGCCAGCAGCAAATCGACAGGGAGTAGAACTGAAGCTTTCTTT
14,.,.,TRBJ2-3,TRBV3-1/TRBV3-2,CASSLRASQTFAYF,TGTGCCAGCAGCCTAAGAGCATCTCAGACTTTTGCGTATTTT
17,.,TRBD2,TRBJ2-3,TRBV18,CASSPRRGGGSTDTQYF,TGTGCCAGCTCACCACGACGGGGCGGGGGTAGCACAGATACGCAGTATTTT
16,.,.,TRBJ2-7,TRBV6-5,CASSYKAYPGSYEQYF,TGTGCCAGCAGTTATAAGGCCTACCCGGGGTCCTACGAGCAGTACTTC
15,.,.,TRBJ1-4,TRBV15,CATCHYLATNEKLFF,TGTGCGACTTGCCACTATCTTGCAACTAATGAAAAACTGTTTTTT
12,.,.,TRBJ2-5,TRBV30,CAWSVGEETQYF,TGTGCCTGGAGTGTAGGAGAAGAGACCCAGTACTTC
17,.,TRBD2,TRBJ2-5,TRBV7-9,CASSLRRSGGFEETQYF,TGTGCCAGCAGCTTAAGGCGAAGCGGGGGGTTCGAGGAGACCCAGTACTTC
12,.,TRBD1,TRBJ1-2,TRBV30,CAWSPHRGGYTF,TGTGCCTGGAGTCCACACAGGGGTGGCTACACCTTC
15,.,.,TRBJ2-3,TRBV19,CASRGAGPSTDTQYF,TGTGCCAGTAGGGGAGCGGGTCCTAGCACAGATACGCAGTATTTT
17,.,TRBD1,TRBJ2-7,TRBV6-6,CASSRGLAGGASYEQYF,TGTGCCAGCAGTCGGGGTTTAGCAGGGGGCGCGTCCTACGAGCAGTACTTC
11,.,.,TRBJ1-1,TRBV20-1,CSAEEGTEAFF,TGCAGTGCCGAGGAGGGCACTGAAGCTTTCTTT
14,.,TRBD1,TRBJ1-1,TRBV5-1,CASSLAASGGEAFF,TGCGCCAGCAGCTTGGCTGCGTCAGGGGGTGAAGCTTTCTTT
17,.,.,TRBJ2-3,TRBV7-9,CASSHRRGGASADTQYF,TGTGCCAGCAGTCATAGACGTGGGGGGGCCTCGGCAGATACGCAGTATTTT
17,.,TRBD2,TRBJ2-1,TRBV11-2,CASSLTSGGISYNEQFF,TGTGCCAGCAGCTTGACTAGCGGGGGGATTTCCTACAATGAGCAGTTCTTC
13,.,.,TRBJ1-1,TRBV18,CASSPREGPLAFF,TGTGCCAGCTCACCAAGGGAGGGGCCCTTAGCTTTCTTT